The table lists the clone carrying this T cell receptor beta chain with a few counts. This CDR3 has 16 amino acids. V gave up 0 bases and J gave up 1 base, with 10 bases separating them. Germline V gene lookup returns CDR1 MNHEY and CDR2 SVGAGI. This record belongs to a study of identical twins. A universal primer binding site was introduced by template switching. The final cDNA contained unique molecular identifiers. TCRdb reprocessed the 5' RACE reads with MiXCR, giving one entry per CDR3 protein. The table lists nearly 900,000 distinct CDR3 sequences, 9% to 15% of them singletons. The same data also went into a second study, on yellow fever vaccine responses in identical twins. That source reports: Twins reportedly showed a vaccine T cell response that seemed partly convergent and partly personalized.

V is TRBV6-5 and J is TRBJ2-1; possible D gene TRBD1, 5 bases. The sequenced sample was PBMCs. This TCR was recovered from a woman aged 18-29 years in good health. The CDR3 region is CASSYSPAGSYNEQFF. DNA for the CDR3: TGTGCCAGCAGTTACTCTCCAGCAGGGTCCTACAATGAGCAGTTCTTC.